This T cell receptor beta chain comes out of a study of blood T cells in healthy people across ages. In the study overall: Capturing about one barcoded beta molecule per two T cells was achieved by template switching.

V gave up 1 base and J gave up 5 bases; unmatched junction bases: 1. The germline CDR1 and CDR2 sequences are MGHRA and YSYEKL. CDR3 length: 16 residues. Donor samples were obtained from healthy Caucasian individuals from Russia, aged 6 to 90. A minimum of 7 million PBMCs was isolated per sample. A sample-barcoded 5' primer and a J-beta primer mix were used in a second PCR of roughly 6 to 11 cycles. Tagging of each cDNA molecule was performed by a template-switch adaptor with 12 random nucleotides. TCRdb used MiXCR to reprocess the 5' RACE reads, holding one entry per CDR3 protein. The sample records more than 700,000 distinct CDR3 sequences, more than 35% being singletons.

The sequencing sample was made of blood. This clonotype was obtained from an elderly man in good health. The V and J genes are TRBV4-1 and TRBJ2-1, with 14 bases that match TRBD2. In nucleotides, the CDR3 is TGCGCCAGCAGCCAAGTGGGACTAGCGGGAGACAATGAGCAGTTCTTC. Residues: CASSQVGLAGDNEQFF.